One and the same sample provided the 24 T cell receptor beta chains below, sequenced in a study of blood T cell repertoires in COVID-19. Assay used: immunoSEQ multiplex PCR; TCRdb lists only in-frame clones, some missing. The sample carries just over 250,000 clones, more than 90% recorded once. What was sequenced was peripheral blood. The receptors come from a person aged 18 to 35 with COVID-19, enrolled during active disease.

The V gene is TRBV4-1, the J gene TRBJ2-7; D perhaps matches TRBD2 (5 bases). The germline V and J ends were trimmed by 1 base and 6 bases, with 13 bases remaining between them. Per germline, CDR1 MGHRA and CDR2 YSYEKL. The CDR3 has 14 amino acids. CDR3 in DNA: TGCGCCAGCAGCCAAGGGAGGACGGCGGGCGAGCAGTACTTC. This encodes CASSQGRTAGEQYF.

The chain has TRBV7-8 and TRBJ2-1; the D is unclear. The CDR3 contains 15 residues. Trimming shortened V by 5 bases and J by 0 bases, and 11 bases separated the two germline ends. From germline, CDR1 is SGHVS and CDR2 FQNEAQ. The CDR3 nucleotides read TGTGCCAGCAGCCCAGGCCCCTACTCCTACAATGAGCAGTTCTTC. It specifies CASSPGPYSYNEQFF.

V is TRBV9 and J is TRBJ1-2; TRBD1 matches at 9 bases. The CDR3 runs to 15 residues. Germline V CDR1 and CDR2: SGDLS, YYNGEE. Trimming removed 3 bases from V and 8 bases from J; junction bases left unmatched: 11. The CDR3 protein is CASSAWGQGGGGYTF. The CDR3 region has the DNA TGTGCCAGCAGCGCGTGGGGACAGGGAGGAGGCGGCTACACCTTC.

The chain employs TRBV29-1 and TRBJ1-1; 9 bases fit TRBD1. Trimming at V came to 5 bases and at J to 11 bases, leaving 12 bases not matched to a gene. Germline assignment: CDR1 SQVTM and CDR2 ANQGSEA. This CDR3 region has 13 residues. This chain's CDR3 is CSVHTPGQGYAFF. CDR3 DNA sequence: TGCAGCGTTCACACCCCGGGACAGGGCTATGCTTTCTTT.

The chain has TRBV6-1 and TRBJ2-1; 10 bases align to TRBD2. The CDR3 consists of 16 residues. V dropped 1 base and J dropped 10; count of bases not matched to a gene: 10. Germline lookup yields CDR1 MNHNS and CDR2 SASEGT. CDR3 in amino acids: CASSEGPGLATREQFF. The CDR3 DNA reads as TGTGCCAGCAGTGAAGGTCCGGGACTAGCGACTCGCGAGCAGTTCTTC.

The chain is built from TRBV29-1 and TRBJ1-2, with D maybe TRBD1 (6 bases). The CDR3 length is 11 residues. Germline lookup yields CDR1 SQVTM and CDR2 ANQGSEA. V lost 5 bases and J 6 bases, leaving 10 bases between the germline ends. CDR3 amino acids: CSVPQGNGYTF. CDR3 DNA sequence: TGCAGCGTTCCCCAGGGGAATGGCTACACCTTC.

This chain connects TRBV11-2 to TRBJ2-1; perhaps TRBD1 as D (5 bases). Trimming removed 5 bases at V and 8 bases at J, with 19 bases between. CDR3 size: 15 residues. The germline CDR1 and CDR2 sequences are SGHAT and FQNNGV. CDR3: CASSHGDRASDEQFF. The CDR3 nucleotides read TGTGCCAGCAGCCACGGAGACAGAGCCTCGGATGAGCAGTTCTTC. Drawing the rest from reference TRBV11-2 and TRBJ2-1, the complete variable domain is EAGVAQSPRYKIIEKRQSVAFWCNPISGHATLYWYQQILGQGPKLLIQFQNNGVVDDSQLPKDRFSAERLKGVDSTLKIQPAKLEDSAVYLCASSHGDRASDEQFFGPGTRLTVL.

V and J are TRBV9 and TRBJ2-3; D unclear. V lost 2 bases and J lost 0, with 10 bases in between. CDR1 and CDR2 from the germline V gene are SGDLS and YYNGEE. This CDR3 is 15 amino acids long. The CDR3 loop reads CASSVTTTSTDTQYF. The CDR3 region has the DNA TGTGCCAGCAGCGTCACGACAACTAGCACAGATACGCAGTATTTT.

This chain links TRBV5-4 with TRBJ2-4, with D maybe TRBD1 (6 bases). The V and J ends lost 2 bases and 3 bases respectively, with 15 bases between them. This CDR3 comprises 16 residues. Germline CDR1 is SGHNT and CDR2 is YYREEE (reference sequence). The CDR3 sequence: CASSFRPWTVKNIQYF. The CDR3 bases are TGTGCCAGCAGCTTCAGACCTTGGACAGTCAAAAACATTCAGTACTTC.

The CDR3 region has the DNA TGCGCCAGCAGCTCCGTCTGGGGCGCGACTGAAGCTTTCTTT. Protein: CASSSVWGATEAFF. The V gene is TRBV5-1, the J gene TRBJ1-1; D might be TRBD1 (5 bases). V lost 3 bases and J 5 bases, leaving 14 bases between the germline ends. The CDR3 is 14 residues long. Germline-derived CDR1 and CDR2 are SGHRS and YFSETQ.

This chain links TRBV7-9 with TRBJ1-1, with 7 bases fitting TRBD1. V was clipped by 5 bases and J by 2 bases; unmatched bases: 8. Germline lookup yields CDR1 SEHNR and CDR2 FQNEAQ (reference sequence). This CDR3 contains 15 residues. The CDR3 DNA sequence: TGTGCCAGCAGCCGAAGCCGGACAGGCAACACTGAAGCTTTCTTT. Protein: CASSRSRTGNTEAFF.

The V call is TRBV5-3, the J call TRBJ2-1, with 16 bases that match TRBD2. TRBV5-3 is an ORF, and what it does is uncertain. This CDR3 has 19 amino acids. V lost 4 bases and J lost 5; bases outside the gene matches: 12. The CDR3 DNA follows: TGTGCCAGAAGCCCCGGACAGGGACTAGCGGGAGGGCCAGACAATGAGCAGTTCTTC. Its translation: CARSPGQGLAGGPDNEQFF.

The chain carries TRBV7-9 and TRBJ2-3, with D possibly TRBD1 on 6 matching bases. V was cut by 1 base and J by 6 bases, with 14 bases left in between. This CDR3 has 15 residues. Germline V lookup: CDR1 SEHNR, CDR2 FQNEAQ (reference sequence). CDR3 nucleotide sequence: TGTGCCAGCAGCTTAGTACAGGGTTTAAGCGATACGCAGTATTTT. Protein product: CASSLVQGLSDTQYF.

V and J are TRBV24-1 and TRBJ2-1; 12 nucleotides line up with TRBD2. The V and J ends lost 1 base and 7 bases, in that order; junction bases with no gene match: 4. Germline-derived CDR1 and CDR2 are KGHDR and SFDVKD. CDR3 size: 16 residues. The CDR3 reads CATSDFSLAGGNEQFF. CDR3 DNA: TGTGCCACCAGTGATTTCTCCCTAGCGGGAGGGAATGAGCAGTTCTTC.

V usage is TRBV2 and J usage is TRBJ1-2, with D possibly matching TRBD1 (6 bases). The V gene lost 6 bases and the J gene lost 2 bases, with 10 bases spanning the gap. CDR1 and CDR2 from the germline V gene are SNHLY and FYNNEI. The CDR3 length is 13 residues. In DNA, the CDR3 is TGTGCCAGCAGCGCGACAGGAAACTATGGCTACACCTTC. It is translated as CASSATGNYGYTF.

The chain recombines TRBV7-2 with TRBJ2-7, with 9 bases lining up with TRBD1. Germline V gene lookup returns CDR1 SGHTA and CDR2 FQGNSA. V lost 6 bases and J lost 5; bases outside the gene matches: 8. The CDR3 runs to 14 residues. The CDR3 DNA is TGTGCCAGCAGTCTGGGACAGGGCGGCGACGAGCAGTACTTC. Translated: CASSLGQGGDEQYF.

A single count supports this clone. V is TRBV7-9 and J is TRBJ2-1; 13 bases match TRBD2. Germline assignment: CDR1 SEHNR and CDR2 FQNEAQ (reference sequence). This CDR3 contains 16 residues. Unmatched junction bases numbered 1, after V lost 5 bases and J lost 0 bases. CDR3 region: CASSRTSGSSYNEQFF. The CDR3 DNA is TGTGCCAGCAGCCGGACTAGCGGGAGCTCCTACAATGAGCAGTTCTTC.

The V and J genes are TRBV14 and TRBJ1-1, with no clear D. The germline gives CDR1 SGHDN, CDR2 FVKESK. Trimming pared 4 bases from V and 2 bases from J, leaving 8 bases between. This CDR3 is 13 amino acids long. DNA for the CDR3: TGTGCCAGCAGCCCCGGAGAAAACACTGAAGCTTTCTTT. Encoded protein: CASSPGENTEAFF. Full variable domain (outside the CDR3, taken from reference TRBV14 and TRBJ1-1): EAGVTQFPSHSVIEKGQTVTLRCDPISGHDNLYWYRRVMGKEIKFLLHFVKESKQDESGMPNNRFLAERTGGTYSTLKVQPAELEDSGVYFCASSPGENTEAFFGQGTRLTVV.

The chain joins TRBV20-1 to TRBJ1-5; D is possibly TRBD1 (5 bases). V was trimmed by 3 bases and J by 2 bases, leaving 11 bases between them. Germline CDR1 is DFQATT and CDR2 is SNEGSKA (reference sequence). This CDR3 spans 14 amino acids. CDR3 residues: CSASGQGGNQPQHF. In nucleotides, the CDR3 is TGCAGTGCTAGTGGGCAAGGGGGCAATCAGCCCCAGCATTTT.

The V call is TRBV9, the J call TRBJ1-1; 11 bases are shared with TRBD1. Germline CDR1 is SGDLS and CDR2 is YYNGEE. The CDR3 length is 16 residues. Trimming took 2 bases from V and 3 from J; bases not matched to a gene: 6. This chain's CDR3 is CASSVQDRGLDTEAFF. CDR3 nucleotides: TGTGCCAGCAGCGTCCAGGACAGGGGGCTAGACACTGAAGCTTTCTTT.

The rearrangement joins TRBV5-1 to TRBJ1-6; 7 bases agree with TRBD1. The CDR3 totals 15 residues. The germline V gene encodes CDR1 SGHRS and CDR2 YFSETQ. V shed 5 bases and J 7 bases; nucleotides not matched to a gene: 9. This chain's CDR3 is CASRLKGTVNSPLHF. The CDR3 coding sequence is TGCGCCAGCAGATTGAAAGGGACAGTCAATTCACCCCTCCACTTT.

The chain couples TRBV7-2 to TRBJ2-3, with 10 bases identical to TRBD2. The germline V gene encodes CDR1 SGHTA and CDR2 FQGNSA. This CDR3 is 15 amino acids long. V trimming: 7 bases; J trimming: 1 base; junction bases outside the gene matches: 5. The CDR3 loop reads CASTLAGVGTDTQYF. The CDR3 DNA reads as TGTGCCAGCACGCTAGCGGGAGTAGGCACAGATACGCAGTATTTT.

The chain couples TRBV24-1 to TRBJ2-3, with TRBD1 identical over 10 bases. Looked up from germline, CDR1 is KGHDR and CDR2 is SFDVKD. The CDR3 contains 17 residues. Losses at the gene ends were 6 bases for V and 0 bases for J; bases not matched to a gene: 8. This CDR3 reads CATSTLRDRGSTDTQYF. In nucleotides, the CDR3 is TGTGCCACCAGTACTCTCCGGGACAGGGGTAGCACAGATACGCAGTATTTT.

The chain combines TRBV29-1 with TRBJ2-1; 9 bases are shared with TRBD2. The CDR3 consists of 16 residues. With V trimmed by 1 base and J by 0 bases, 4 bases remained unmatched. The germline V gene encodes CDR1 SQVTM and CDR2 ANQGSEA. The CDR3 coding sequence is TGCAGCGTTGAAGGACTAGCGGAAAGCTCCTACAATGAGCAGTTCTTC. Protein product: CSVEGLAESSYNEQFF.